The 4 T cell receptor beta chains below come from one sample, sequenced in a study of molecular identifiers for immune sequencing clone quantification. TCRdb fed the PCR reads into MiXCR, producing one record per CDR3 protein. The top ten clones hold 1.4% to 1.5% of a sample with about 65,000 distinct CDR3 sequences, about 17% of them seen once. Material: naive CD8+ T cells from blood, with Jurkat cell RNA spiked in. Sample subset: FACS-sorted CD8+CD4-CCR7+CD45RA+ naive T cells. Source of these receptors: a human donor in good health. Some libraries in this study had Jurkat cell RNA spiked in.

This sequence joins TRBV20-1 and TRBJ2-1; 9 nucleotides line up with TRBD2. V was pared by 4 bases and J by 1 base, with 5 bases of the junction left unmatched. Germline V gene lookup returns CDR1 DFQATT and CDR2 SNEGSKA (reference sequence). The length of the CDR3 is 15 residues. CDR3 coding DNA: TGCAGTGCTAAGAAGCGGGAGGAATCCTACAATGAGCAGTTCTTC. This codes for CSAKKREESYNEQFF.

This clonotype showed up many times. V is TRBV4-1 and J is TRBJ2-3; D is unclear. CDR3 size: 13 residues. Trimming shortened V by 3 bases and J by 3 bases, and 7 bases separated the two germline ends. Looked up from germline, CDR1 is MGHRA and CDR2 is YSYEKL. CDR3 nucleotides: TGCGCCAGCAGCCAGGCTAGGACAGATACGCAGTATTTT. Residues: CASSQARTDTQYF.

Only a few counts were recorded for this clonotype. Compared with germline, one end of the junction differs, possibly owing to a read error. The chain is built from TRBV6-2 or TRBV6-3 and TRBJ1-5, with 7 bases identical to TRBD1. The germline CDR1 and CDR2 sequences are MNHEY and SVGEGT. The CDR3 spans 13 residues. Written as DNA, the CDR3 is TGTGCCAGCGAGACAGGGTTAGGACAGCCCCGGCATTTT. Protein sequence: CASETGLGQPRHF.

At least ten counts were recorded for this clonotype. The chain joins TRBV27 to TRBJ2-5; D unresolved. The germline CDR1 and CDR2 sequences are MNHEY and SMNVEV (reference sequence). The CDR3 extends over 14 amino acids. V lost 6 bases, J lost 4 bases, and 15 bases lay in between. CDR3 nucleotides: TGTGCCAGCAGAGAAGTAGGGTTTGTAGAGACCCAGTACTTC. It translates to CASREVGFVETQYF.